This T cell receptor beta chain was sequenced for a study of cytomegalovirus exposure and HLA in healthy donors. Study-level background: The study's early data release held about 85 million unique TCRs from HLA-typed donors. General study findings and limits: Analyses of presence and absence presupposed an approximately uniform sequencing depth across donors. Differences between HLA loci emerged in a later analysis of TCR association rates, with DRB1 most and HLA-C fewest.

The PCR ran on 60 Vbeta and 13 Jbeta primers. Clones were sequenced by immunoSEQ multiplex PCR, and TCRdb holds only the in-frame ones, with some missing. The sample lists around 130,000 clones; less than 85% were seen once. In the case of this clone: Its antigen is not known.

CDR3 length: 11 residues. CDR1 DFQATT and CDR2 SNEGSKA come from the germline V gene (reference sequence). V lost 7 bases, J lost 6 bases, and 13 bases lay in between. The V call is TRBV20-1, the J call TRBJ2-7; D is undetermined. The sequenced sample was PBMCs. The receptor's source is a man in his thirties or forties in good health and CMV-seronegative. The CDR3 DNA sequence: TGCAGTGTTTTGGGCTTATTCGAGCAGTACTTC. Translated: CSVLGLFEQYF.